The 9 T cell receptor beta chains below all came from one sample that was sequenced in a study of OX40 agonist ivuxolimab in advanced cancers. Using immunoSEQ multiplex PCR, the repertoire was profiled, and TCRdb retains in-frame clones only, with some absent. This sample has 40,000 to 60,000 clones, with approximately 79% found just once. The starting material was CD4+ or CD8+ T cells sorted from blood, obtained in a trial of the OX40 agonist ivuxolimab. The receptor set was obtained from an adult with an advanced solid tumor such as melanoma, head and neck, liver or kidney cancer.

The chain combines TRBV7-2 with TRBJ1-1, with 7 bases aligning to TRBD1. CDR3 size: 13 residues. Germline CDR1 SGHTA, CDR2 FQGNSA. The trim removed 6 bases at V and 2 bases at J, leaving 3 bases unmatched. As DNA, the CDR3 is TGTGCCAGCAGGTACAGGGGAAACACTGAAGCTTTCTTT. Translating it yields CASRYRGNTEAFF.

The chain has TRBV19 and TRBJ2-7; TRBD2 matches 10 bases. The length of the CDR3 is 15 residues. With V trimmed by 5 bases and J by 1 base, 5 bases remained unmatched. Germline V lookup: CDR1 LNHDA, CDR2 SQIVND (reference sequence). CDR3 sequence reads: CASSSLAGGSYEQYF. CDR3 bases: TGTGCCAGTAGTTCCTTAGCGGGAGGTTCCTACGAGCAGTACTTC.

The chain joins TRBV10-3 to TRBJ1-2, with unresolved D. Germline assignment: CDR1 ENHRY and CDR2 SYGVKD. Trimming took 0 bases from V and 3 from J, leaving 14 bases between them. The CDR3 covers 16 residues. Here the CDR3 DNA reads TGTGCCATCAGTGAGTCGGGGAGTATGCTCGACTATGGCTACACCTTC. Translating gives CAISESGSMLDYGYTF.

The rearrangement links TRBV5-1 to TRBJ2-2; the D gene is possibly TRBD1 (6 bases). The CDR3 covers 16 residues. Germline V CDR1 and CDR2: SGHRS, YFSETQ. The V gene lost 1 base and the J gene lost 0 bases, with 10 bases spanning the gap. CDR3 nucleotides: TGCGCCAGCAGCTTGACCGGGACAACGAACACCGGGGAGCTGTTTTTT. Its protein is CASSLTGTTNTGELFF.

The chain carries TRBV7-9 and TRBJ2-1; D remains unclear. The germline V and J ends were trimmed by 5 bases and 10 bases, with 9 bases remaining between them. Germline V CDR1 and CDR2: SEHNR, FQNEAQ (reference sequence). This CDR3 has 11 residues. In DNA, the CDR3 is TGTGCCAGCAGCAGGACCCGCGAGCAGTTCTTC. This translates into CASSRTREQFF.

The genes are TRBV6-1 and TRBJ1-5, with D tentatively TRBD1 (5 bases). The germline V gene encodes CDR1 MNHNS and CDR2 SASEGT. V shed 2 bases and J shed 5 bases, with 16 bases lying between them. CDR3 length equals 16 residues. The CDR3: CASSEWGEQRHQPQHF. CDR3 nucleotide sequence: TGTGCCAGCAGTGAATGGGGGGAACAGAGACATCAGCCCCAGCATTTT.

This clone was recorded a few times. In nucleotides, the CDR3 is TGTGCCAGCAGCCCTGAAGGGGTGACCCAGTACTTC. This sequence encodes CASSPEGVTQYF. This sequence joins TRBV7-6 and TRBJ2-5; D perhaps matches TRBD1 (5 bases). Per germline, CDR1 SGHVS and CDR2 FNYEAQ. The CDR3 covers 12 residues. Trimming took off 5 bases at V and 7 bases at J, with 11 bases between the two ends.

The V call is TRBV5-5, the J call TRBJ2-7; D is unclear. Germline CDR1 and CDR2: SGHKS and YYEKEE (reference sequence). Between the trimmed V and J ends, which lost 7 bases and 7 bases, there was a span of 18 bases. The CDR3 is 13 amino acids. The chain's CDR3 is CASSTVPSGEQYF. CDR3 nucleotide sequence: TGTGCCAGCTCAACGGTTCCGTCGGGTGAGCAGTACTTC.

The V call is TRBV5-1, the J call TRBJ2-5; the D is unclear. Trimming pared 0 bases from V and 5 bases from J, leaving 2 bases between. CDR1 and CDR2 (germline): SGHRS, YFSETQ. This CDR3 spans 11 amino acids. CDR3 nucleotide sequence: TGCGCCAGCAGCTTGGCTGAGACCCAGTACTTC. Translation gives CASSLAETQYF.